The present T cell receptor beta chain was sequenced within a study of cytomegalovirus exposure and HLA in healthy donors. This clone was seen only a few times. What it binds is unknown. The PCR made use of 60 Vbeta and 13 Jbeta primers. Sequenced by immunoSEQ multiplex PCR; TCRdb stores in-frame clones only, minus some. The sample carries about 190,000 clones, around three quarters recorded once. Germline V gives CDR1 ENHRY, CDR2 SYGVKD. With 1 base removed from V and 1 base from J, the gap between germline ends came to 10 bases. This CDR3 region has 15 residues. Findings and caveats of the study: Analysis performed later found more than 15,000 TCR beta sequences associated with HLA alleles at 0.05 false discovery rate.

V is TRBV10-3 and J is TRBJ1-1; D ambiguous. The sample consisted of PBMCs. This TCR was sampled from a woman aged 18-29 years in good health and CMV-seronegative. In nucleotides, the CDR3 is TGTGCCATCAGTGAGTGGGCAGGTGAGAACACTGAAGCTTTCTTT. Residues: CAISEWAGENTEAFF.